This entry lists 25 T cell receptor beta chains sequenced from one sample in a study of blood T cell repertoires in COVID-19. This table comes from immunoSEQ multiplex PCR, and its TCRdb copy is limited to in-frame clones, with some not included. The sample records some 290,000 clones, roughly 88% being singletons. The sequenced sample was peripheral blood. These TCRs come from a woman younger than 45 with COVID-19, enrolled during active disease.

This chain joins TRBV12-3 or TRBV12-4 and TRBJ2-1; 10 bases match TRBD2. V was clipped by 3 bases and J by 15 bases; unmatched bases: 8. The CDR3 consists of 13 residues. The CDR3 sequence is CASSFSQREGGFF. The DNA for the CDR3 is TGTGCCAGCAGTTTTAGTCAGCGGGAGGGAGGGTTCTTC.

This clone was detected once. The chain combines TRBV21-1 with TRBJ2-1; TRBD2 is the table's D call and was not checked against the DNA. TRBV21-1 is labeled a pseudogene. The CDR3 loop spans 14 amino acids. The chain's CDR3 is CASSPRRSINEQFF. CDR3 DNA sequence: TGTGCCAGCAGCCCCCGACGGAGCATCAATGAGCAGTTCTTC.

V gene TRBV19 combines with J gene TRBJ2-1, with 15 nucleotides matching TRBD2. The CDR3 contains 17 residues. V lost 1 base, J lost 7 bases, and 5 bases stayed unmatched. The germline V gene has CDR1 LNHDA and CDR2 SQIVND (reference sequence). DNA of the CDR3: TGTGCCAGTAGTATAGGTGGGACTAGCGGGAGGAAGAATGAGCAGTTCTTC. It yields the protein CASSIGGTSGRKNEQFF.

The V call is TRBV28, the J call TRBJ2-1; the D gene is possibly TRBD2 (6 bases). Germline values: CDR1 MDHEN, CDR2 SYDVKM. V gave up 11 bases and J gave up 0 bases, with 17 bases separating them. The CDR3 contains 15 residues. The CDR3 reads CASWASASSYNEQFF. The CDR3 bases are TGTGCCTCGTGGGCTAGCGCAAGCTCCTACAATGAGCAGTTCTTC.

The J gene is TRBJ2-3, the V gene TRBV21-1; the table gives TRBD1 as D, unverified against the DNA. TRBV21-1 is a pseudogene. This CDR3 is built from 17 residues. CDR3 nucleotide sequence: TGTGCCAGCAGCAAAGTGGGTGGGGACAGCAGCACAGATACGCAGTATTTT. This translates into CASSKVGGDSSTDTQYF.

V and J are TRBV11-2 and TRBJ2-7; TRBD1 aligns across 9 bases. V gave up 4 bases and J gave up 3 bases; unmatched junction bases: 10. The CDR3 contains 16 residues. The V gene's germline CDR1 is SGHAT and CDR2 FQNNGV. The CDR3: CASSSRQGVRGYEQYF. Written as DNA, the CDR3 is TGTGCCAGCAGCTCCCGACAGGGGGTTAGGGGCTACGAGCAGTACTTC.

This clone occurred a few times. The chain couples TRBV19 to TRBJ1-2; 7 nucleotides line up with TRBD1. Germline V gene sequence: CDR1 LNHDA, CDR2 SQIVND (reference sequence). Trimming at V came to 0 bases and at J to 7 bases, leaving 11 bases not matched to a gene. The CDR3 contains 16 residues. The CDR3 DNA sequence: TGTGCCAGTAGTATAGACCTAGGACAGGACCCCGGTGGCTACACCTTC. Residues: CASSIDLGQDPGGYTF.

This clone was counted a few times. The rearrangement uses TRBV19 and TRBJ2-4, with D unresolved. Germline CDR1 LNHDA, CDR2 SQIVND (reference sequence). Trimming left V 3 bases short and J 0 bases short, with 9 bases between. The CDR3 sequence is 15 residues long. Here the CDR3 reads CASSIGSQAKNIQYF. The DNA of the CDR3 is TGTGCCAGTAGTATCGGGTCCCAAGCCAAAAACATTCAGTACTTC.

In its sample, this clone was seen once. The chain joins TRBV5-1 to TRBJ1-2; 8 bases are a match to TRBD1. Germline trimming cut 0 bases from V and 6 bases from J; bases unmatched to any gene: 7. This CDR3 has 15 residues. The germline V gene has CDR1 SGHRS and CDR2 YFSETQ. The DNA of the CDR3 is TGCGCCAGCAGCTTGGGACAGGGGAGGATAGATGGCTACACCTTC. This codes for CASSLGQGRIDGYTF. The variable domain in full, with the rest retrieved from reference TRBV5-1 and TRBJ1-2, is KAGVTQTPRYLIKTRGQQVTLSCSPISGHRSVSWYQQTPGQGLQFLFEYFSETQRNKGNFPGRFSGRQFSNSRSEMNVSTLELGDSALYLCASSLGQGRIDGYTFGSGTRLTVV.

The genes are TRBV19 and TRBJ2-3; 9 bases are a match to TRBD1. V lost 5 bases and J lost 2; bases outside the gene matches: 5. The CDR3 length is 15 residues. Germline values: CDR1 LNHDA, CDR2 SQIVND (reference sequence). CDR3 protein: CASSARDRATDTQYF. The CDR3 DNA follows: TGTGCCAGTAGTGCACGGGACAGGGCCACAGATACGCAGTATTTT.

About this clone itself: A much larger clone differs by one base, so this may be a read error. The J gene is TRBJ2-7, the V gene TRBV6-5; the match to TRBD1 covers 10 bases. The CDR3 is made up of 13 amino acids. The V segment lost 6 bases and the J segment 5 bases; nucleotides outside the gene matches: 4. Looked up from germline, CDR1 is MNHEY and CDR2 is SVGAGI. CDR3 bases: TGTGCCAGCAGCCGGGACAGGGGTCACGAGCAGTACTTC. This translates into CASSRDRGHEQYF.

CDR3 in amino acids: CSVGGGSEQYF. The CDR3 bases are TGCAGCGTTGGAGGTGGGAGCGAGCAGTACTTC. The chain has TRBV29-1 and TRBJ2-7; D is perhaps TRBD2 (5 bases). The germline V gene has CDR1 SQVTM and CDR2 ANQGSEA. The CDR3 length is 11 residues. Trimming pared 4 bases from V and 6 bases from J, leaving 10 bases between.

The rearrangement joins TRBV29-1 to TRBJ2-3; TRBD1 matches at 7 bases. The CDR3 is made up of 15 amino acids. The ends lost 3 bases at V and 0 bases at J; junction bases unmatched: 6. CDR1 is SQVTM, CDR2 ANQGSEA, per germline. The CDR3 region is CSVDETGPSTDTQYF. In nucleotides, the CDR3 is TGCAGCGTTGACGAGACAGGGCCCAGCACAGATACGCAGTATTTT.

The chain joins TRBV28 to TRBJ2-7; D is perhaps TRBD2 (5 bases). Trimming left V 4 bases short and J 6 bases short, with 16 bases between. This CDR3 has 14 amino acids. Germline V gene lookup returns CDR1 MDHEN and CDR2 SYDVKM. As DNA, the CDR3 is TGTGCCAGCAGTTCGAGGGAAAGGGAACCCGAGCAGTACTTC. It yields the protein CASSSREREPEQYF.

The rearrangement uses TRBV4-1 and TRBJ2-5, with 7 bases identical to TRBD1. This CDR3 is built from 16 residues. Per the germline V gene, CDR1 is MGHRA and CDR2 is YSYEKL. The J segment lost 5 bases and the V segment lost 0 bases, leaving 9 bases of the junction unmatched. The CDR3 nucleotides are TGCGCCAGCAGCCAAGATCCGGCAGGGGGTCGGGAGACCCAGTACTTC. It translates to CASSQDPAGGRETQYF.

The V gene is TRBV6-5, the J gene TRBJ1-6; weak D call: TRBD1 (5 bases). V was shortened by 7 bases and J by 4 bases, with 11 bases between the two germline ends. The germline CDR1 and CDR2 sequences are MNHEY and SVGAGI. This CDR3 is built from 14 residues. CDR3 coding DNA: TGTGCCAGCATTCCCCGGGGGTATAATTCACCCCTCCACTTT. This translates into CASIPRGYNSPLHF.

The chain carries TRBV12-3 or TRBV12-4 and TRBJ2-5; D gene unclear. CDR3 length: 13 residues. The V end was cut by 2 bases, the J end by 2 bases, with 6 bases between. Here the CDR3 DNA reads TGTGCCAGCAGTTTATTACGGCAAGAGACCCAGTACTTC. Encoded protein: CASSLLRQETQYF.

The CDR3 DNA reads as TGTGCCAGCGGGAGGACAGGGAGCACTGAAGCTTTCTTT. This codes for CASGRTGSTEAFF. The chain combines TRBV4-2 with TRBJ1-1; 8 bases align to TRBD1. In germline, CDR1 is LGHNA, CDR2 YNFKEQ. The J segment lost 4 bases and the V segment lost 8 bases, leaving 6 bases of the junction unmatched. The CDR3 spans 13 residues.

This chain joins TRBV7-9 and TRBJ2-3; 13 bases fit TRBD2. The CDR3 has 16 amino acids. V dropped 1 base and J dropped 6; count of bases not matched to a gene: 4. Germline loops: CDR1 SEHNR, CDR2 FQNEAQ (reference sequence). CDR3 sequence (DNA): TGTGCCAGCAGCTTAGGGACTAGCGGGAGTTCGGATACGCAGTATTTT. Translation gives CASSLGTSGSSDTQYF.

This chain connects TRBV30 to TRBJ2-1, with 9 nucleotides matching TRBD2. Trimming removed 0 bases from V and 1 base from J; junction bases left unmatched: 10. Germline lookup yields CDR1 GTSNPN and CDR2 SVGIG (reference sequence). This CDR3 is 18 amino acids long. CDR3 sequence reads: CAWSVRAGGFISYNEQFF. CDR3 nucleotide sequence: TGTGCCTGGAGTGTGCGTGCGGGGGGGTTTATATCCTACAATGAGCAGTTCTTC. Full variable domain (rest looked up from reference TRBV30 and TRBJ2-1): SQTIHQWPATLVQPVGSPLSLECTVEGTSNPNLYWYRQAAGRGLQLLFYSVGIGQISSEVPQNLSASRPQDRQFILSSKKLLLSDSGFYLCAWSVRAGGFISYNEQFFGPGTRLTVL.

The chain recombines TRBV3-1 (or the pseudogene TRBV3-2) with TRBJ1-2; the D gene is possibly TRBD1 (5 bases). CDR1 is LGHDT and CDR2 is YNNKEL in the germline V gene (reference sequence). Trimming left V 6 bases short and J 1 base short, with 12 bases between. The length of the CDR3 is 14 residues. The CDR3 sequence is CASSNNRINYGYTF. Here the CDR3 DNA reads TGTGCCAGCAGTAATAACAGGATTAACTATGGCTACACCTTC.

The chain carries TRBV28 and TRBJ2-7; D perhaps matches TRBD1 (6 bases). Per germline, CDR1 MDHEN and CDR2 SYDVKM. CDR3 length: 14 residues. The V end was cut by 8 bases, the J end by 2 bases, with 16 bases between. CDR3 sequence reads: CASRPQGYAYEQYF. CDR3 sequence (DNA): TGTGCCAGCCGCCCACAGGGATACGCCTACGAGCAGTACTTC.

The chain joins TRBV19 to TRBJ2-2, with 9 nucleotides matching TRBD2. J was trimmed by 3 bases and V by 0 bases; bases with no gene match: 14. Looked up from germline, CDR1 is LNHDA and CDR2 is SQIVND (reference sequence). CDR3 length: 20 residues. The CDR3 loop is CASSIDLGAGGLLHTGELFF. CDR3 nucleotides: TGTGCCAGTAGTATAGATCTTGGAGCGGGAGGTCTTTTACACACCGGGGAGCTGTTTTTT.

The rearrangement joins TRBV7-7 to TRBJ2-2, with a possible D match to TRBD1 (7 bases). Trimming stripped 11 bases from V and 0 bases from J, with 19 bases between. Germline loops: CDR1 SSHAT, CDR2 FNYEAQ (reference sequence). This CDR3 spans 16 amino acids. CDR3 nucleotides: TGTGCCGTTTCCCAGGGGGGCGGTCCGAACACCGGGGAGCTGTTTTTT. Translated: CAVSQGGGPNTGELFF. Complete variable domain (other parts from reference TRBV7-7 and TRBJ2-2): GAGVSQSPRYKVTKRGQDVTLRCDPISSHATLYWYQQALGQGPEFLTYFNYEAQPDKSGLPSDRFSAERPEGSISTLTIQRTEQRDSAMYRCAVSQGGGPNTGELFFGEGSRLTVL.

This chain links TRBV29-1 with TRBJ2-1; weak D call: TRBD2 (5 bases). Looked up from germline, CDR1 is SQVTM and CDR2 is ANQGSEA. Trimming left V 2 bases short and J 10 bases short, with 15 bases between. The length of the CDR3 is 13 residues. The CDR3, as DNA: TGCAGCGTTGAAAGTTCGACTTCGGGGGAGCAGTTCTTC. This gives the protein CSVESSTSGEQFF.